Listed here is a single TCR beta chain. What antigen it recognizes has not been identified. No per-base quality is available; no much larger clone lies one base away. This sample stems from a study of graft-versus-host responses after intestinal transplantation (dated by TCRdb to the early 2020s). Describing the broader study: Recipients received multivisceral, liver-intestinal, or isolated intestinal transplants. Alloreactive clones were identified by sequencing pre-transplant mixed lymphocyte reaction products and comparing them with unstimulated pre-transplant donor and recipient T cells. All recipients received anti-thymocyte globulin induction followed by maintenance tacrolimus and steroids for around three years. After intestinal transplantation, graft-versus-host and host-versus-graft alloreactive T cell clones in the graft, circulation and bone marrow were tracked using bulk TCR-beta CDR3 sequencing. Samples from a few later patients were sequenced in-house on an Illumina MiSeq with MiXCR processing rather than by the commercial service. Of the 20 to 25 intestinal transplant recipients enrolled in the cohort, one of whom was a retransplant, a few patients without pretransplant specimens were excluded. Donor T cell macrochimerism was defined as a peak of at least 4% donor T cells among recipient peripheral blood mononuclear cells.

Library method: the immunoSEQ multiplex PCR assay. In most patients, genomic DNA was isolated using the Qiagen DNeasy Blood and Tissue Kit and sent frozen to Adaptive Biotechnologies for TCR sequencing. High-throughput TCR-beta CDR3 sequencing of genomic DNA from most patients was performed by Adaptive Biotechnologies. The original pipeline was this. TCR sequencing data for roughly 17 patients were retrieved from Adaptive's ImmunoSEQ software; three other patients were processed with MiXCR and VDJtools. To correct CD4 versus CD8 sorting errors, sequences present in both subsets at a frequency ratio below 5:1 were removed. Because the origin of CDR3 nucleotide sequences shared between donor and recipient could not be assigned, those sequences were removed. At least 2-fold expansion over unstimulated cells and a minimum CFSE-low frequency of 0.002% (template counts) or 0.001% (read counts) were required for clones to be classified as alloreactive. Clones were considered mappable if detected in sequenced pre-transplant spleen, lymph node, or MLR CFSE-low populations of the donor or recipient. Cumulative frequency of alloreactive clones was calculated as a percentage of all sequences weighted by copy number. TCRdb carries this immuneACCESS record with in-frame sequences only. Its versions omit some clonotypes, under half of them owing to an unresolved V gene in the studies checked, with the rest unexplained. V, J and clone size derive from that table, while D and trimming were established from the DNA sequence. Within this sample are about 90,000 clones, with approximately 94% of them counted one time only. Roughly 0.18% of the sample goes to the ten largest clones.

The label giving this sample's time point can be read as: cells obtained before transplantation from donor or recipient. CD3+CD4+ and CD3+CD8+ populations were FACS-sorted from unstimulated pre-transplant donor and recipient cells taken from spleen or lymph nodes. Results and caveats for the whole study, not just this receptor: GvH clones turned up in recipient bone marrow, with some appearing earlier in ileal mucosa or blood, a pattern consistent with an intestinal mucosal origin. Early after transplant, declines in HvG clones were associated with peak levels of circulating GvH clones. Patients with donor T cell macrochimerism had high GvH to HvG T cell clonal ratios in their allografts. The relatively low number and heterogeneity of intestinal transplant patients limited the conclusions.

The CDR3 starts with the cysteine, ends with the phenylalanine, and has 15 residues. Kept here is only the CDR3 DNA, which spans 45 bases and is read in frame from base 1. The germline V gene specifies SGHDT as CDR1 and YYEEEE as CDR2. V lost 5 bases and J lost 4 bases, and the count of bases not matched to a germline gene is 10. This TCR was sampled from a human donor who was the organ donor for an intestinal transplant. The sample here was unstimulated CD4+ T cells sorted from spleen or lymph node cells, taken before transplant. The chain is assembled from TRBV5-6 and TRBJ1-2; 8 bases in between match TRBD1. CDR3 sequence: CASSTGQGFTYGYTF. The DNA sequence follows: TGTGCCAGCAGTACAGGACAGGGATTCACCTATGGCTACACCTTC.